A single sample gave rise to the 6 T cell receptor beta chains below, sequenced in a study of PD-L1 blockade in urothelial cancer. The repertoire was sequenced with immunoSEQ multiplex PCR; TCRdb's copy has only in-frame clones and lacks some. The sample has roughly 51,000 clones, 70% to 80% seen once. Sample time point: pretreatment peripheral blood. Sequencing was performed on PBMCs, taken around atezolizumab (anti-PD-L1) treatment. Receptors originate from a man aged 70 or older with urothelial cancer.

This clone has just a few counts. The rearrangement uses TRBV15 and TRBJ2-1, with D maybe TRBD2 (6 bases). CDR1 is LNHNV and CDR2 is YYDKDF in the germline V gene (reference sequence). Trimming stripped 0 bases from V and 7 bases from J, with 13 bases between. This CDR3 is built from 15 residues. CDR3 loop: CATSRDRGFMNEQFF. The DNA for the CDR3 is TGTGCCACCAGCAGAGATCGGGGGTTCATGAATGAGCAGTTCTTC.

The chain combines TRBV7-9 with TRBJ2-2, with 8 bases identical to TRBD2. The J segment lost 1 base and the V segment lost 3 bases, leaving 10 bases of the junction unmatched. The germline V gene has CDR1 SEHNR and CDR2 FQNEAQ (reference sequence). The CDR3 is 18 residues long. The CDR3 bases are TGTGCCAGCAGCTTTATTTTAAGCGGGAGCCAGAACACCGGGGAGCTGTTTTTT. Its translation: CASSFILSGSQNTGELFF. The entire variable domain, with the rest obtained from reference TRBV7-9 and TRBJ2-2, is as follows: DTGVSQNPRHKITKRGQNVTFRCDPISEHNRLYWYRQTLGQGPEFLTYFQNEAQLEKSRLLSDRFSAERPKGSFSTLEIQRTEQGDSAMYLCASSFILSGSQNTGELFFGEGSRLTVL.

The J gene is TRBJ2-1, the V gene TRBV6-5, with 15 bases identical to TRBD2. Germline loops: CDR1 MNHEY, CDR2 SVGAGI. The CDR3 runs 15 residues. V shed 6 bases and J 6 bases; nucleotides not matched to a gene: 3. In nucleotides, the CDR3 is TGTGCCAGCAGCCCGGGACTAGCGGGAGGCAATGAGCAGTTCTTC. Translated, it gives CASSPGLAGGNEQFF.

The chain combines TRBV7-9 with TRBJ1-2, with D uncertain. V gave up 5 bases and J gave up 1 base, with 17 bases separating them. The CDR3 runs to 16 residues. Germline V CDR1 and CDR2: SEHNR, FQNEAQ (reference sequence). The CDR3 coding sequence is TGTGCCAGCAGCCCTCCTTCGGGGTGGAGTAACTATGGCTACACCTTC. As protein: CASSPPSGWSNYGYTF.

This chain uses TRBV27 with TRBJ2-1, with D tentatively TRBD2 (8 bases). With 5 bases removed from V and 4 bases from J, the gap between germline ends came to 24 bases. CDR1 MNHEY and CDR2 SMNVEV come from the germline V gene (reference sequence). The CDR3 totals 18 residues. CDR3 loop: CASSGQAITSGPYNEQFF. The CDR3 region has the DNA TGTGCCAGCAGTGGACAGGCGATTACTAGCGGACCATACAATGAGCAGTTCTTC.

This chain connects TRBV6-6 to TRBJ1-5; TRBD1 agrees at 9 bases. V trimming: 6 bases; J trimming: 6 bases; junction bases outside the gene matches: 12. Germline lookup yields CDR1 MNHNY and CDR2 SVGAGI (reference sequence). The CDR3 is 16 residues long. For the CDR3, the DNA is TGTGCCAGCAGCGACGCAGGGACAGGGCGTATTCAGCCCCAGCATTTT. Translating it yields CASSDAGTGRIQPQHF.